One and the same sample provided the 12 T cell receptor beta chains below, sequenced in a study of blood T cell repertoires in COVID-19. This table comes from immunoSEQ multiplex PCR, and its TCRdb copy is limited to in-frame clones, with some not included. The table records approximately 300,000 clones, 87% of them present only once. The sequenced material came from PBMCs or T cells enriched from blood (not recorded which). The source is a woman in her thirties who had recovered from COVID-19.

The rearrangement joins TRBV9 to TRBJ2-3; no clear D gene. V gave up 0 bases and J gave up 4 bases, with 6 bases separating them. Germline V gene lookup returns CDR1 SGDLS and CDR2 YYNGEE. This CDR3 region has 13 residues. CDR3: CASSVGLADTQYF. The CDR3 coding sequence is TGTGCCAGCAGCGTAGGGCTAGCAGATACGCAGTATTTT.

This chain connects TRBV6-5 to TRBJ1-4; TRBD1 might be the D (6 bases). The V end was cut by 7 bases, the J end by 0 bases, with 12 bases between. Germline lookup yields CDR1 MNHEY and CDR2 SVGAGI. This CDR3 is built from 15 residues. CDR3 bases: TGTGCCAGCAAAAAAGGGGGGGCAACTAATGAAAAACTGTTTTTT. Translation gives CASKKGGATNEKLFF.

This chain uses TRBV2 with TRBJ1-2; D ambiguous. Trimming took off 6 bases at V and 5 bases at J, with 7 bases between the two ends. In germline, CDR1 is SNHLY, CDR2 FYNNEI. The CDR3 runs 11 residues. The CDR3 region is CASSPKYGYTF. DNA of the CDR3: TGTGCCAGCAGCCCCAAATATGGCTACACCTTC. The full variable domain, its missing parts supplied by reference TRBV2 and TRBJ1-2, is EPEVTQTPSHQVTQMGQEVILRCVPISNHLYFYWYRQILGQKVEFLVSFYNNEISEKSEIFDDQFSVERPDGSNFTLKIRSTKLEDSAMYFCASSPKYGYTFGSGTRLTVV.

The V and J genes are TRBV30 and TRBJ2-7; D unresolved. Germline values: CDR1 GTSNPN, CDR2 SVGIG (reference sequence). Trimming left V 3 bases short and J 3 bases short, with 6 bases between. The CDR3 has 11 amino acids. CDR3 sequence: CAWRAVYEQYF. The CDR3 DNA reads TGTGCCTGGAGGGCAGTCTACGAGCAGTACTTC.

V is TRBV9 and J is TRBJ2-7, with 8 positions matching TRBD1. Germline CDR1 reads SGDLS; CDR2 reads YYNGEE. The CDR3 extends over 15 amino acids. V lost 2 bases and J lost 3; bases outside the gene matches: 7. DNA for the CDR3: TGTGCCAGCAGCGTGGGGGCAGGGGGCTTCTACGAGCAGTACTTC. Its protein is CASSVGAGGFYEQYF. Drawing the rest from reference TRBV9 and TRBJ2-7, the complete variable domain is DSGVTQTPKHLITATGQRVTLRCSPRSGDLSVYWYQQSLDQGLQFLIQYYNGEERAKGNILERFSAQQFPDLHSELNLSSLELGDSALYFCASSVGAGGFYEQYFGPGTRLTVT.

V gene TRBV10-3 combines with J gene TRBJ2-7, with a possible D match to TRBD1 (6 bases). Germline assignment: CDR1 ENHRY and CDR2 SYGVKD. The CDR3 spans 14 residues. V was trimmed by 6 bases and J by 0 bases, leaving 12 bases between them. CDR3 nucleotide sequence: TGTGCCATCAGGGGGACACCGAGCTCCTACGAGCAGTACTTC. Its translation: CAIRGTPSSYEQYF.

The rearrangement joins TRBV9 to TRBJ1-6; no firm D call. V lost 5 bases, J lost 5 bases, and 8 bases lay in between. Per germline, CDR1 SGDLS and CDR2 YYNGEE. The CDR3 consists of 13 residues. Here the CDR3 reads CASSYSDNSPLHF. CDR3 nucleotide sequence: TGTGCCAGCAGTTACTCGGATAATTCACCCCTCCACTTT.

This clone came up a few times. The V call is TRBV5-5, the J call TRBJ1-6, with D uncertain. This CDR3 spans 17 amino acids. Trimming removed 0 bases at V and 0 bases at J, with 10 bases between. Germline CDR1 reads SGHKS; CDR2 reads YYEKEE (reference sequence). The CDR3, as DNA: TGTGCCAGCAGCTTGGATCTTTCTAGCTCCTATAATTCACCCCTCCACTTT. Its translation is CASSLDLSSSYNSPLHF.

Comments on this clone: The sample holds other DNA sequences that translate to the same CDR3. J is TRBJ2-7 and V is TRBV19, with 7 bases that match TRBD1. The CDR3 spans 14 residues. V dropped 3 bases and J dropped 4; count of bases not matched to a gene: 6. Germline CDR1 reads LNHDA; CDR2 reads SQIVND (reference sequence). CDR3 amino acids: CASSIVAGGYEQYF. DNA of the CDR3: TGTGCCAGTAGTATCGTGGCAGGGGGTTACGAGCAGTACTTC.

The chain is built from TRBV7-9 and TRBJ2-1; 9 bases agree with TRBD2. Trimming removed 5 bases from V and 6 bases from J; junction bases left unmatched: 8. Germline-derived CDR1 and CDR2 are SEHNR and FQNEAQ (reference sequence). The CDR3 runs to 15 residues. CDR3 DNA: TGTGCCAGCAGCCCATTGACTAGCGGCACCAATGAGCAGTTCTTC. Translated: CASSPLTSGTNEQFF.

The chain recombines TRBV5-1 with TRBJ1-1; 7 nucleotides match TRBD1. CDR3 length equals 16 residues. CDR1 is SGHRS and CDR2 is YFSETQ in the germline V gene. J lost 0 bases, V lost 0 bases, and 5 bases had no gene match. Here the CDR3 DNA reads TGCGCCAGCAGCTTGGGAGTGGGACAGTTGAACACTGAAGCTTTCTTT. Translation gives CASSLGVGQLNTEAFF.

This chain uses TRBV5-1 with TRBJ1-2; D is possibly TRBD1 (6 bases). V was shortened by 5 bases and J by 2 bases, with 19 bases between the two germline ends. CDR1 is SGHRS and CDR2 is YFSETQ in the germline V gene. The length of the CDR3 is 16 residues. CDR3 nucleotides: TGCGCCAGCAGTTCGGGGACATCAACCTACAACTATGGCTACACCTTC. Translating it yields CASSSGTSTYNYGYTF.